This TCR beta chain originates from a study of human T cells and chemical hapten exposure. On the study more broadly: 2% DPC was applied to about 2 cm by about 2 cm of upper inner arm skin for sensitization. TCR yield per sample varied, mainly due to pooled library volumes. Findings of the study overall: Since the donors had alopecia, their immune response may not be the same as that of healthy people.

This clonotype was counted at least ten times. Its matching antigen is unknown. As to time point: patch test 1, 2 weeks after DPC sensitization. Treatment specified: therapeutic diphenylcyclopropenone sensitization with weekly scalp DPC. TCRdb ran MiXCR on the RACE reads and lists one entry per CDR3 protein. The sample comprises some 49,000 distinct CDR3 sequences, around 9% of which are singletons, and 4.5% rests with the top ten. Trimming removed 3 bases at V and 0 bases at J, with 17 bases between. The CDR3 has 17 amino acids. Germline CDR1 reads DFQATT; CDR2 reads SNEGSKA (reference sequence). The material sequenced was whole blood, taken in connection with sensitization to the hapten diphenylcyclopropenone (DPC). The chain carries TRBV20-1 and TRBJ2-2, with a weak D call TRBD1 (6 bases). The receptor was isolated from a woman aged 50 to 60 with alopecia areata. Some clones in this sample may be carry-over from other donors' samples. Here the CDR3 DNA reads TGCAGTGCTAGTCCCGGACAGTTAGCCACGAACACCGGGGAGCTGTTTTTT. Its translation: CSASPGQLATNTGELFF.